The 22 T cell receptor beta chains given below trace back to one sample, sequenced in a study of neoadjuvant nivolumab and ipilimumab in lung cancer. Data came from immunoSEQ multiplex PCR; TCRdb stores just in-frame clones and leaves some out. The sample holds approximately 30,000 clones, approximately 90% seen once. The specimen was peripheral blood, collected after neoadjuvant nivolumab, alone or with ipilimumab, at or shortly before surgery. These receptors originate from an adult with non-small cell lung cancer.

The chain joins TRBV9 to TRBJ1-1, with D tentatively TRBD1 (6 bases). Trimming cost V 4 bases and J 12 bases, with 16 bases left between them. There are 12 residues in the CDR3. Germline CDR1 is SGDLS and CDR2 is YYNGEE. CDR3 in amino acids: CASSLNRGAPFF. In DNA, the CDR3 is TGTGCCAGCAGCTTGAACCGGGGGGCGCCTTTCTTT.

The CDR3 loop is CASSLLAVSGELFF. DNA of the CDR3: TGTGCCAGCAGCTTACTAGCCGTGAGCGGGGAGCTGTTTTTT. The gene calls are TRBV7-9 and TRBJ2-2, with D maybe TRBD2 (5 bases). This CDR3 contains 14 residues. Trimming cost V 2 bases and J 7 bases, with 11 bases left between them. Germline V gene data show CDR1 as SEHNR and CDR2 as FQNEAQ (reference sequence).

The rearrangement uses TRBV6-5 and TRBJ1-2; 8 bases line up with TRBD1. The CDR3 is made up of 13 amino acids. The germline gives CDR1 MNHEY, CDR2 SVGAGI. Trimming cost V 6 bases and J 7 bases; bases outside gene matches: 7. In nucleotides, the CDR3 is TGTGCCAGCAGACAGGACAGGGTTGGTGGCTACACCTTC. It translates to CASRQDRVGGYTF.

This chain joins TRBV14 and TRBJ1-1; D is unresolved. The ends were cut back, 2 bases at V and 0 bases at J, with 10 bases in the middle. In germline, CDR1 is SGHDN, CDR2 FVKESK. The CDR3 runs 15 residues. This CDR3 reads CASSQYGLMNTEAFF. The CDR3 DNA sequence: TGTGCCAGCAGCCAATATGGGTTGATGAACACTGAAGCTTTCTTT.

The CDR3 reads CASSTPNSGEQFF. As DNA, the CDR3 is TGCGCCAGCAGCACCCCAAACAGTGGTGAGCAGTTCTTC. V usage is TRBV5-1 and J usage is TRBJ2-1; unclear D gene. The CDR3 sequence is 13 residues long. CDR1 and CDR2 from the germline V gene are SGHRS and YFSETQ. V was pared by 4 bases and J by 9 bases, with 14 bases between.

This chain joins TRBV5-5 and TRBJ1-1, with D perhaps TRBD1 (5 bases). The CDR3 consists of 15 residues. Per germline, CDR1 SGHKS and CDR2 YYEKEE (reference sequence). Between the trimmed V and J ends, which lost 1 base and 0 bases, there was a span of 10 bases. The CDR3 DNA follows: TGTGCCAGCAGCTTGAGGCAGGGAATGAACACTGAAGCTTTCTTT. It translates to CASSLRQGMNTEAFF. Using reference TRBV5-5 and TRBJ1-1 for the parts outside the CDR3, the full variable domain is DAGVTQSPTHLIKTRGQQVTLRCSPISGHKSVSWYQQVLGQGPQFIFQYYEKEERGRGNFPDRFSARQFPNYSSELNVNALLLGDSALYLCASSLRQGMNTEAFFGQGTRLTVV.

The J gene is TRBJ2-1, the V gene TRBV9; D call uncertain. CDR1 SGDLS and CDR2 YYNGEE come from the germline V gene. This CDR3 is 12 amino acids long. V dropped 4 bases and J dropped 7 bases, with 9 bases sitting between them. CDR3 amino acids: CASSQLGNEQFF. The CDR3 nucleotides are TGTGCCAGCAGCCAACTCGGGAATGAGCAGTTCTTC.

The chain is built from TRBV5-1 and TRBJ1-6; 11 bases agree with TRBD1. J lost 0 bases, V lost 1 base, and 3 bases had no gene match. The germline CDR1 and CDR2 sequences are SGHRS and YFSETQ. The CDR3 is 18 amino acids. In DNA, the CDR3 is TGCGCCAGCAGCTTGAGGGACAGGGGGAGCTCCTATAATTCACCCCTCCACTTT. It encodes CASSLRDRGSSYNSPLHF. Variable domain in full (rest from reference TRBV5-1 and TRBJ1-6): KAGVTQTPRYLIKTRGQQVTLSCSPISGHRSVSWYQQTPGQGLQFLFEYFSETQRNKGNFPGRFSGRQFSNSRSEMNVSTLELGDSALYLCASSLRDRGSSYNSPLHFGNGTRLTVT.

This clone was observed a single time. The chain joins TRBV5-1 to TRBJ1-2, with unresolved D. Germline V gives CDR1 SGHRS, CDR2 YFSETQ. This CDR3 is 14 amino acids long. Trimming took 6 bases from V and 0 from J, leaving 12 bases between them. CDR3 protein: CASTSRGANYGYTF. CDR3 coding DNA: TGCGCCAGCACCTCCAGAGGAGCTAACTATGGCTACACCTTC.

V usage is TRBV6-5 and J usage is TRBJ1-1; unclear D gene. Germline V gene sequence: CDR1 MNHEY, CDR2 SVGAGI. V lost 5 bases and J 8 bases, leaving 15 bases between the germline ends. This CDR3 has 13 amino acids. The CDR3 protein is CASSRLSGMEAFF. CDR3 bases: TGTGCCAGCAGTCGGCTTTCGGGGATGGAAGCTTTCTTT.

This chain joins TRBV5-1 and TRBJ2-7; 9 bases agree with TRBD1. Looked up from germline, CDR1 is SGHRS and CDR2 is YFSETQ. The V gene end was trimmed by 0 bases and the J gene end by 3 bases; junction bases not matched to a gene: 4. The CDR3 loop spans 15 amino acids. CDR3: CASSLGGQGYYEQYF. The CDR3 region has the DNA TGCGCCAGCAGCTTGGGGGGACAGGGATACTACGAGCAGTACTTC.

This chain uses TRBV5-1 with TRBJ1-2; D may be TRBD1 (6 bases). This CDR3 contains 12 residues. V gave up 4 bases and J gave up 6 bases, with 10 bases separating them. The germline V gene encodes CDR1 SGHRS and CDR2 YFSETQ. CDR3: CASSPQGNGYTF. The CDR3 bases are TGCGCCAGCAGCCCCCAGGGGAATGGCTACACCTTC.

The chain recombines TRBV6-1 with TRBJ1-3, with 7 bases aligning to TRBD1. V was clipped by 8 bases and J by 6 bases; unmatched bases: 4. CDR3 length: 12 amino acids. Germline lookup yields CDR1 MNHNS and CDR2 SASEGT. For the CDR3, the DNA is TGTGCCAGCTCACAGGGGTCAAACACCATATATTTT. Encoded protein: CASSQGSNTIYF.

The J gene is TRBJ2-2, the V gene TRBV25-1; a possible D gene is TRBD2 (5 bases). The ends were cut back, 8 bases at V and 0 bases at J, with 22 bases in the middle. This CDR3 has 18 residues. Germline loops: CDR1 MGHDK, CDR2 SYGVNS. The CDR3 DNA is TGTGCCAGCGTAATAGGCGGGCCCCCGATCGCGAACACCGGGGAGCTGTTTTTT. As protein: CASVIGGPPIANTGELFF.

The genes are TRBV7-2 and TRBJ2-2, with a tentative D call TRBD1 (6 bases). The CDR3 contains 15 residues. Germline V gene sequence: CDR1 SGHTA, CDR2 FQGNSA. V lost 5 bases and J 3 bases, leaving 13 bases between the germline ends. CDR3: CASSVDRTYTGELFF. The CDR3, as DNA: TGTGCCAGCAGCGTTGACAGGACCTACACCGGGGAGCTGTTTTTT.

The genes are TRBV9 and TRBJ2-4; D unresolved. V dropped 0 bases and J dropped 6 bases, with 13 bases sitting between them. The CDR3 extends over 15 amino acids. The germline CDR1 and CDR2 sequences are SGDLS and YYNGEE. The CDR3: CASSVEGVIGNIQYF. In DNA, the CDR3 is TGTGCCAGCAGCGTAGAGGGTGTAATCGGAAACATTCAGTACTTC. Using reference TRBV9 and TRBJ2-4 for the parts outside the CDR3, the full variable domain is DSGVTQTPKHLITATGQRVTLRCSPRSGDLSVYWYQQSLDQGLQFLIQYYNGEERAKGNILERFSAQQFPDLHSELNLSSLELGDSALYFCASSVEGVIGNIQYFGAGTRLSVL.

The chain uses TRBV11-2 and TRBJ2-5; the match to TRBD2 covers 8 bases. The CDR3 totals 14 residues. V was pared by 4 bases and J by 4 bases, with 5 bases of the junction left unmatched. Per germline, CDR1 SGHAT and CDR2 FQNNGV. The CDR3 here is CASSSGLAGETQYF. The CDR3 region has the DNA TGTGCCAGCAGCTCCGGACTAGCCGGAGAGACCCAGTACTTC. Supplemented by reference TRBV11-2 and TRBJ2-5, the full variable domain reads EAGVAQSPRYKIIEKRQSVAFWCNPISGHATLYWYQQILGQGPKLLIQFQNNGVVDDSQLPKDRFSAERLKGVDSTLKIQPAKLEDSAVYLCASSSGLAGETQYFGPGTRLLVL.

V is TRBV4-1 and J is TRBJ2-7, with a tentative D call TRBD1 (5 bases). Trimming cost V 2 bases and J 2 bases, with 10 bases left between them. The CDR3 has 14 residues. Germline V CDR1 and CDR2: MGHRA, YSYEKL. The CDR3 nucleotides read TGCGCCAGCAGCCAACTAGGCAGGGCCTACGAGCAGTACTTC. Its protein product is CASSQLGRAYEQYF.

The V and J genes are TRBV11-2 and TRBJ2-1; the match to TRBD2 covers 7 bases. The germline CDR1 and CDR2 sequences are SGHAT and FQNNGV. The CDR3 has 16 amino acids. J was trimmed by 10 bases and V by 5 bases; bases with no gene match: 17. CDR3 residues: CASSPPGGGPLGEQFF. CDR3 DNA: TGTGCCAGCAGCCCCCCGGGCGGGGGACCCCTCGGGGAGCAGTTCTTC.

V gene TRBV6-5 combines with J gene TRBJ1-1, with 8 bases identical to TRBD1. The CDR3 has 12 amino acids. J was trimmed by 3 bases and V by 9 bases; bases with no gene match: 3. From germline, CDR1 is MNHEY and CDR2 SVGAGI. CDR3 protein: CASKQGDTEAFF. In DNA form, the CDR3 reads TGTGCCAGTAAACAGGGGGACACTGAAGCTTTCTTT.

The rearrangement joins TRBV7-9 to TRBJ1-1; D is unclear. V was shortened by 8 bases and J by 5 bases, with 6 bases between the two germline ends. Germline CDR1 SEHNR, CDR2 FQNEAQ (reference sequence). The CDR3 length is 10 residues. CDR3 nucleotide sequence: TGTGCCAGCGCGGGAACTGAAGCTTTCTTT. Translating gives CASAGTEAFF.

V and J are TRBV5-1 and TRBJ2-1; D might be TRBD2 (5 bases). CDR3 length equals 15 residues. V shed 4 bases and J shed 5 bases, with 16 bases lying between them. Germline V lookup: CDR1 SGHRS, CDR2 YFSETQ. The CDR3: CASSPHLTGNNEQFF. CDR3 DNA sequence: TGCGCCAGCAGCCCACACCTAACGGGGAACAATGAGCAGTTCTTC.